This TCR beta chain was recorded in a study of spatial heterogeneity in lung cancer. On the study more broadly: For the average unique TCR and UMI combination, more than nine occurrences appeared in raw reads.

A few counts support this clonotype. Its antigen is not known. Unmatched junction bases numbered 9, after V lost 4 bases and J lost 6 bases. CDR1 is SNHLY and CDR2 is FYNNEI in the germline V gene. The CDR3 extends over 16 amino acids. Each CDR3 protein is one row after TCRdb ran MiXCR on the 5' RACE reads. The table has about 120,000 distinct CDR3 sequences, roughly an eighth seen once. Regarding the study as a whole: Ubiquitous expanded tumor TCRs were seen in blood more at resection than at follow-up.

The time point here: blood at routine non-recurrence follow-up after resection. Unsorted samples of tumor, nontumor lung or frozen PBMC had their whole RNA sequenced. The sample here was PBMCs, taken at follow-up. This receptor was obtained from a male donor with early-stage non-small cell lung cancer. V usage is TRBV2 and J usage is TRBJ1-3; TRBD1 matches 10 bases. The CDR3 sequence: CASSVRTGGRENTIYF. CDR3 coding DNA: TGTGCCAGCAGTGTCCGGACAGGGGGACGGGAAAACACCATATATTTT.